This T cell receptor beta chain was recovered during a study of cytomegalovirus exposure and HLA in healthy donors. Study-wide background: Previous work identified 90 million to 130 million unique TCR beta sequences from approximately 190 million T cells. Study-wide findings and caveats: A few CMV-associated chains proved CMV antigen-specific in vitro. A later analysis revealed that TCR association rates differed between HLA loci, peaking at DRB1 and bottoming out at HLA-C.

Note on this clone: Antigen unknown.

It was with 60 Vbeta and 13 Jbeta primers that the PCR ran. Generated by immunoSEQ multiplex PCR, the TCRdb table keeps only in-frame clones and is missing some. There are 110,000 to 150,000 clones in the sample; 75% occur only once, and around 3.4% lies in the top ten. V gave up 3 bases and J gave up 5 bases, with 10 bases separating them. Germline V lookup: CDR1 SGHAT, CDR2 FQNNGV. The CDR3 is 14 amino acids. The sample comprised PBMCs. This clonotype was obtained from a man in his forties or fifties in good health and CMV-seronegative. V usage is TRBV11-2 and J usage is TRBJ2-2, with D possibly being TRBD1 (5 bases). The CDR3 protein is CASSFRQMTGELFF. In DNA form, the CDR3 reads TGTGCCAGCAGCTTTAGACAGATGACCGGGGAGCTGTTTTTT.